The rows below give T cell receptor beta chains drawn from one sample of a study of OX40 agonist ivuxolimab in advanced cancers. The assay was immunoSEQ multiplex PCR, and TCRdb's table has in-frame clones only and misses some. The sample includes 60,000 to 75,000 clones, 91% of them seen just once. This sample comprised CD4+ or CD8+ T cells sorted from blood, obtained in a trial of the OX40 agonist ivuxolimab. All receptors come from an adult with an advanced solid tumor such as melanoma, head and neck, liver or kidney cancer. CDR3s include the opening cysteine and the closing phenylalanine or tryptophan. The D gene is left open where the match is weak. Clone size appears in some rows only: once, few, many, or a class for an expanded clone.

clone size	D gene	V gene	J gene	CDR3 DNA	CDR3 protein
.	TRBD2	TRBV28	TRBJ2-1	TGTGCCAGCAGCTCGGGACTAGACAGTGAGCAGTTCTTC	CASSSGLDSEQFF
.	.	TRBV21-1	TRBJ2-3	TGTGCCAGCAGCTCCCGCCCGGGTGCACCGAATAACGGTGTCACAGATACGCAGTATTTT	CASSSRPGAPNNGVTDTQYF
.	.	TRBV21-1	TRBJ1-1	TGTGCCAACCCCCAGTTTAGGGAGGGGACTGAAGCTTTCTTT	CANPQFREGTEAFF
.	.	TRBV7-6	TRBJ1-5	TGTGCCAGCAGCTCGAGGGGATTGGATCAGCCCCAGCATTTT	CASSSRGLDQPQHF
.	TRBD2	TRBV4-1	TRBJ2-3	TGCGCCAGCAGCCAACCGCAGACTAGCCTAACTACAGATACGCAGTATTTT	CASSQPQTSLTTDTQYF
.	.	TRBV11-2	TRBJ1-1	TGTGCCAGCAGCCAAGGGTACCTCGAAGGGCTGAAGAACACTGAAGCTTTCTTT	CASSQGYLEGLKNTEAFF
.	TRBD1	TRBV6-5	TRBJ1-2	TGTGCCAGCAGCTCGCAGGGGGCGGGGTTCTATGGCTACACCTTC	CASSSQGAGFYGYTF
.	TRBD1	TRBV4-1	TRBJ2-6	TGCGCCAGCAGCCAAGTTGCAGGGACAGTTCAATCGTCTGGGGCCAACGTCCTGACTTTC	CASSQVAGTVQSSGANVLTF
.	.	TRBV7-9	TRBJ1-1	TGTGCCAGCAGCCTTTGGGGTCTTGAAGCTTTCTTT	CASSLWGLEAFF
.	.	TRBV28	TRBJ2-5	TGTGCCAGCAGTTTATCGGGTGGGGAGGAGACCCAGTACTTC	CASSLSGGEETQYF
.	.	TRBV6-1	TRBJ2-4	TGTGCCAGCTGTTCACAATTCGCCAAAAACATTCAGTACTTC	CASCSQFAKNIQYF
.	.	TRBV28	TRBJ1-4	TGTGCCAGCACTACAACTAATGAAAAACTGTTTTTT	CASTTTNEKLFF
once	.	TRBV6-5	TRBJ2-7	TGTGCCAGCACCACCCGGGGGAGCTCCTACGAGCAGTACTTC	CASTTRGSSYEQYF
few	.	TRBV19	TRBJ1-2	TGTGGCAGAGGAGCTAACTATGGCTACACCTTC	CGRGANYGYTF
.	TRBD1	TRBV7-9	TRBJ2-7	TGTGCCAGCAGCTCCCCGGGACAGGGGGTAGACGAGCAGTACTTC	CASSSPGQGVDEQYF
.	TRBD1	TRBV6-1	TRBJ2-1	TGTGCCAGCAGGGGACAGGGTCAGGGCAATGAGCAGTTCTTC	CASRGQGQGNEQFF
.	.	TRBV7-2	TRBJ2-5	TGTGCCAGCAGCTTAGGCCCCGCGGGAAGCGGACAAGAGACCCAGTACTTC	CASSLGPAGSGQETQYF
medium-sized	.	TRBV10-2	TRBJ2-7	TGCGCCAGCAGTGACTCCACTTTTTACGAGCAGTACTTC	CASSDSTFYEQYF
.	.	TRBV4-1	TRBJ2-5	TGCGCCAGCAGCCGAAACCCGGGTGGAGAAGAGACCCAGTACTTC	CASSRNPGGEETQYF
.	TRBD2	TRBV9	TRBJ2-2	TGTGCCAGCAGCGTACGAAGCGGGAGCGGTTCCACCGGGGAGCTGTTTTTT	CASSVRSGSGSTGELFF
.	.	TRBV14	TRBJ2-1	TGTGCCAGCAGCCAAGATACGGCCTTTGGGTACAATGAGCAGTTCTTC	CASSQDTAFGYNEQFF
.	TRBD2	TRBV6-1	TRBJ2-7	TGTGCCAGCCAAAGCGGGAGGGGGTACGAGCAGTACTTC	CASQSGRGYEQYF
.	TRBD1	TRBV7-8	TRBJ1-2	TGTGCCAGCAGCTTAGTTCCGGGACAGGGAACCTATGGCTACACCTTC	CASSLVPGQGTYGYTF
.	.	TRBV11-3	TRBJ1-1	TGTGCCAGCAGCTTAAGTCAGGCGGTGAACACTGAAGCTTTCTTT	CASSLSQAVNTEAFF
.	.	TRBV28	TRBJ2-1	TGTGCCAGCCGGGGCCTCCGGGCCCCATCCTACAATGAGCAGTTCTTC	CASRGLRAPSYNEQFF
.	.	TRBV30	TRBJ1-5	TGTGCCTGGAGTGTCAACAGCGACAGACAGCCCCAGCATTTT	CAWSVNSDRQPQHF
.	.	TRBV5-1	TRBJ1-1	TGCGCCAGCCAACTGGGGGTAATGAACACTGAAGCTTTCTTT	CASQLGVMNTEAFF
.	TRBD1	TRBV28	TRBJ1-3	TGTGCCAGCAGTCCGTCGACAGGGGGAAGAACGGCTGGAAACACCATATATTTT	CASSPSTGGRTAGNTIYF